The clone carrying this T cell receptor (beta chain) was seen at least ten times. This entry comes from a study of low-dose radiotherapy and immunotherapy resistance in tumors. Across the study: One day before radiation and immunotherapy, intravenous cyclophosphamide 200 mg/m2 was administered, with this repeated every two weeks.

Time point denoted: after trial treatment. Treatment given: LDRT plus nivolumab, ipilimumab, low-dose cyclophosphamide and aspirin (RACIN trial). TRAV- and TRBV-specific primers were used for first-strand cDNA, which covered alpha and beta chains. The TCRs were subjected to amplification over about 20 PCR cycles employing a constant-region primer in conjunction with a V-primer adapter. TCRdb redid the calling of the reads with MiXCR, one entry per CDR3 protein. The sample lists 30,000 to 40,000 distinct CDR3 sequences; less than 25% were seen once. Sequences were derived from PBMCs, sampled after low-dose radiotherapy plus immunotherapy. The clonotype originates from a female donor with ovarian cancer.

CDR3 sequence: CASSLVFENEQFF. DNA for the CDR3: TGTGCCAGCAGCTTAGTGTTCGAAAACGAGCAGTTCTTC. The gene calls are TRBV7-2 and TRBJ2-1, with no clear D. Germline V gene data show CDR1 as SGHTA and CDR2 as FQGNSA. The CDR3 is made up of 13 amino acids. The V gene lost 1 base and the J gene lost 10 bases, with 11 bases spanning the gap. The entire variable domain, with the rest obtained from reference TRBV7-2 and TRBJ2-1, is as follows: GAGVSQSPSNKVTEKGKDVELRCDPISGHTALYWYRQSLGQGLEFLIYFQGNSAPDKSGLPSDRFSAERTGGSVSTLTIQRTQQEDSAVYLCASSLVFENEQFFGPGTRLTVL.